This T cell receptor (beta chain) was captured in a study of early T cells in non-severe SARS-CoV-2 infection. CDR3 size: 16 residues. Germline assignment: CDR1 SNHLY and CDR2 FYNNEI. The J segment lost 5 bases and the V segment lost 10 bases, leaving 14 bases of the junction unmatched. This clonotype was seen ten or more times. TCRdb analysed the 5' RACE reads with MiXCR anew, one entry per CDR3 protein. The data show 55,000 to 75,000 distinct CDR3 sequences, about 8% seen once. The source of this sequence is an adult who was a healthcare worker with PCR-confirmed SARS-CoV-2 infection or an uninfected control (not recorded which). The sample was whole blood. This chain joins TRBV2 and TRBJ2-5; 12 bases match TRBD2. CDR3 sequence reads: CATKQASLAGGETQYF. The CDR3 DNA reads as TGTGCCACGAAGCAGGCGTCACTAGCGGGAGGTGAGACCCAGTACTTC. The whole variable domain, filled in from reference TRBV2 and TRBJ2-5, reads EPEVTQTPSHQVTQMGQEVILRCVPISNHLYFYWYRQILGQKVEFLVSFYNNEISEKSEIFDDQFSVERPDGSNFTLKIRSTKLEDSAMYFCATKQASLAGGETQYFGPGTRLLVL.